Presented here are 26 T cell receptor beta chains from one specimen sequenced in a study of blood T cell repertoires in COVID-19. TCRdb's copy holds only in-frame clones and misses some; the assay was immunoSEQ multiplex PCR. The table shows under 200,000 clones, with roughly nine tenths occurring only once. Sequences were obtained from peripheral blood. Source of these receptors: a woman aged 60 to 75 with COVID-19, enrolled during active disease.

This rearrangement joins TRBV30 to TRBJ2-3; D may be TRBD2 (6 bases). Trimming stripped 4 bases from V and 2 bases from J, with 13 bases between. There are 14 residues in the CDR3. CDR1 is GTSNPN and CDR2 is SVGIG in the germline V gene (reference sequence). The CDR3 DNA follows: TGTGCCTGGACAACGGTAGCGGCCACAGATACGCAGTATTTT. It encodes CAWTTVAATDTQYF.

This chain links TRBV27 with TRBJ2-7; 9 bases match TRBD1. The CDR3 sequence is 14 residues long. Germline CDR1 reads MNHEY; CDR2 reads SMNVEV (reference sequence). V shed 4 bases and J 6 bases; nucleotides not matched to a gene: 7. CDR3 sequence: CASSWWDRVGEQYF. As DNA, the CDR3 is TGTGCCAGCAGTTGGTGGGACAGGGTCGGCGAGCAGTACTTC.

The V and J genes are TRBV6-5 and TRBJ2-2, with TRBD1 identical over 10 bases. V gave up 9 bases and J gave up 4 bases; unmatched junction bases: 5. The CDR3 contains 14 residues. The germline V gene has CDR1 MNHEY and CDR2 SVGAGI. CDR3 nucleotides: TGTGCCAGTCGCGGACAGGGGGGCACCGGGGAGCTGTTTTTT. It codes for CASRGQGGTGELFF.

This clone was recorded only once. V usage is TRBV18 and J usage is TRBJ2-6; 8 nucleotides line up with TRBD1. Germline loops: CDR1 KGHSH, CDR2 LQKENI. This CDR3 spans 15 amino acids. Trimming at V came to 4 bases and at J to 3 bases, leaving 2 bases not matched to a gene. In DNA form, the CDR3 reads TGTGCCAGCTCACGTGGACAGGGTGGGGCCAACGTCCTGACTTTC. Translating it yields CASSRGQGGANVLTF.

The chain employs TRBV11-2 and TRBJ1-2; 9 positions match TRBD1. There are 14 residues in the CDR3. Trimming cost V 1 base and J 5 bases; bases outside gene matches: 2. Germline V gene data show CDR1 as SGHAT and CDR2 as FQNNGV. The CDR3 DNA is TGTGCCAGCAGCTTAGGGGACAGGGAGTATGGCTACACCTTC. Protein sequence: CASSLGDREYGYTF.

The rearrangement uses TRBV7-9 and TRBJ1-4; no clear D gene. Germline assignment: CDR1 SEHNR and CDR2 FQNEAQ (reference sequence). The CDR3 extends over 15 amino acids. Trimming took 5 bases from V and 3 from J, leaving 13 bases between them. CDR3 in amino acids: CASSPRGAANEKLFF. In DNA form, the CDR3 reads TGTGCCAGCAGCCCCCGGGGTGCCGCTAATGAAAAACTGTTTTTT.

This clone has a handful of counts. This chain uses TRBV6-7 with TRBJ2-7; 7 bases match TRBD2. TRBV6-7 is flagged as an ORF with uncertain function. The CDR3 totals 13 residues. The trim removed 2 bases at V and 5 bases at J, leaving 3 bases unmatched. CDR3 DNA: TGTGCCAGCAGTTACAGAGGGACTAACGAGCAGTACTTC. Its translation: CASSYRGTNEQYF.

The rearrangement links TRBV6-4 to TRBJ1-2; 9 bases fit TRBD1. The CDR3 sequence is 13 residues long. Germline V gene sequence: CDR1 MRHNA, CDR2 SNTAGT. Trimming at V came to 6 bases and at J to 6 bases, leaving 5 bases not matched to a gene. For the CDR3, the DNA is TGTGCCAGCAGGGGACAGGGAGAAAATGGCTACACCTTC. Translating it yields CASRGQGENGYTF.

This chain connects TRBV18 to TRBJ2-5; D remains unclear. V lost 2 bases to trimming and J lost 0 bases, with 13 bases between them. This CDR3 region has 16 residues. Germline CDR1 reads KGHSH; CDR2 reads LQKENI. CDR3 loop: CASSPSVAVYQETQYF. CDR3 in DNA: TGTGCCAGCTCACCATCGGTGGCGGTGTACCAAGAGACCCAGTACTTC.

V and J are TRBV7-2 and TRBJ2-7; no clear D. The CDR3 has 14 residues. Germline V gives CDR1 SGHTA, CDR2 FQGNSA. V was trimmed by 5 bases and J by 3 bases, leaving 14 bases between them. In DNA, the CDR3 is TGTGCCAGCAGCCCGTGGAGTGCTCTCTACGAGCAGTACTTC. Translated, it gives CASSPWSALYEQYF.

CDR3 coding DNA: TGTGCCACCGTGGACAGGGGTTTTTACGAGCAGTACTTC. It is translated as CATVDRGFYEQYF. The chain couples TRBV2 to TRBJ2-7, with TRBD1 identical over 9 bases. The CDR3 has 13 residues. The V and J ends lost 10 bases and 4 bases, in that order; junction bases with no gene match: 8. Germline V gene lookup returns CDR1 SNHLY and CDR2 FYNNEI.

CDR3 region: CASSSGTGYRYGYTF. The CDR3, as DNA: TGTGCCAGCAGCTCCGGGACAGGCTACCGTTATGGCTACACCTTC. The rearrangement links TRBV11-2 to TRBJ1-2; TRBD1 matches at 8 bases. The CDR3 extends over 15 amino acids. The junction had 9 bases not matched to a gene; V was cut back by 4 bases and J by 5 bases. Germline V gives CDR1 SGHAT, CDR2 FQNNGV.

The V gene is TRBV14, the J gene TRBJ1-2; D is unresolved. CDR1 and CDR2 (germline): SGHDN, FVKESK. V lost 2 bases, J lost 7 bases, and 11 bases lay in between. This CDR3 comprises 13 residues. The CDR3 protein is CASSQMLYTGYTF. DNA for the CDR3: TGTGCCAGCAGCCAAATGTTGTACACTGGCTACACCTTC.

The gene calls are TRBV27 and TRBJ1-4; 10 nucleotides agree with TRBD1. This CDR3 spans 17 amino acids. With 5 bases clipped from V and 0 bases from J, the junction kept 6 bases outside the gene matches. CDR1 and CDR2 (germline): MNHEY, SMNVEV (reference sequence). The CDR3 is CASSKGQGLATNEKLFF. CDR3 nucleotide sequence: TGTGCCAGCAGTAAGGGACAGGGGTTAGCAACTAATGAAAAACTGTTTTTT.

The rearrangement joins TRBV5-8 to TRBJ1-5, with 7 positions matching TRBD1. The CDR3 is 14 amino acids. The germline V gene encodes CDR1 SGHTS and CDR2 YDEGEE. The trim removed 4 bases at V and 5 bases at J, leaving 6 bases unmatched. This CDR3 is CASSLDRSHQPQHF. DNA of the CDR3: TGTGCCAGCAGCCTGGACAGGAGCCATCAGCCCCAGCATTTT.

This clone was detected only once. The J gene is TRBJ2-7, the V gene TRBV6-2 or TRBV6-3; 11 bases align to TRBD2. V trimming: 2 bases; J trimming: 0 bases; junction bases outside the gene matches: 6. Looked up from germline, CDR1 is MNHEY and CDR2 is SVGEGT. The CDR3 is 17 residues long. The CDR3 region is CASSYGLAGISSYEQYF. The CDR3 DNA reads TGTGCCAGCAGTTACGGACTAGCGGGTATCAGCTCCTACGAGCAGTACTTC.

This clone was detected once. The chain employs TRBV19 and TRBJ1-2, with D hard to call. Germline V gene lookup returns CDR1 LNHDA and CDR2 SQIVND (reference sequence). This CDR3 spans 13 amino acids. Trimming took 6 bases from V and 5 from J, leaving 13 bases between them. The CDR3 region is CASRTPLEYGYTF. CDR3 nucleotide sequence: TGTGCCAGTAGGACACCTCTCGAGTATGGCTACACCTTC.

V gene TRBV19 combines with J gene TRBJ2-1, with TRBD1 matching over 8 bases. Germline V gene lookup returns CDR1 LNHDA and CDR2 SQIVND (reference sequence). The CDR3 has 13 residues. Losses at the gene ends were 5 bases for V and 7 bases for J; bases not matched to a gene: 4. CDR3 protein: CASSHRGENEQFF. CDR3 DNA: TGTGCCAGTAGTCACAGGGGGGAGAATGAGCAGTTCTTC.

The CDR3: CASSLNRDTHTEAFF. In DNA form, the CDR3 reads TGTGCCAGCTCACTAAACCGGGACACACACACTGAAGCTTTCTTT. J is TRBJ1-1 and V is TRBV18, with D possibly TRBD1 on 6 matching bases. The CDR3 runs to 15 residues. Trimming removed 4 bases at V and 3 bases at J, with 15 bases between. Per the germline V gene, CDR1 is KGHSH and CDR2 is LQKENI.

The rearrangement links TRBV28 to TRBJ1-2, with D tentatively TRBD1 (6 bases). CDR3 size: 14 residues. The V end lost 6 bases, the J end lost 4 bases, and 15 bases lay between the germline ends. The germline CDR1 and CDR2 sequences are MDHEN and SYDVKM. Here the CDR3 DNA reads TGTGCCAGCAGACTTAAGGCAGGGGTCTATGGCTACACCTTC. This encodes CASRLKAGVYGYTF.

This rearrangement joins TRBV12-5 to TRBJ1-1; a weak D match, TRBD1 (5 bases). The CDR3 loop spans 13 amino acids. Per germline, CDR1 LGHNT and CDR2 FRNRAP. V was clipped by 3 bases and J by 10 bases, with 15 bases between them. The DNA of the CDR3 is TGTGCTAGTGGTTTAGGGGTGGCTGAAAGAGCTTTCTTT. Protein: CASGLGVAERAFF.

This clone was seen more than once but under ten times. The chain uses TRBV30 and TRBJ1-6; perhaps TRBD1 as D (6 bases). Between the trimmed V and J ends, which lost 3 bases and 12 bases, there was a span of 12 bases. The CDR3 consists of 12 residues. The V gene's germline CDR1 is GTSNPN and CDR2 SVGIG (reference sequence). CDR3 amino acids: CAWSDGGRPLHF. CDR3 bases: TGTGCCTGGAGCGACGGGGGGCGACCCCTCCACTTT.

The gene calls are TRBV6-5 and TRBJ2-7, with a possible D match to TRBD2 (5 bases). The CDR3 spans 14 residues. Between the trimmed V and J ends, which lost 6 bases and 1 base, there was a span of 13 bases. Per the germline V gene, CDR1 is MNHEY and CDR2 is SVGAGI. The CDR3 region is CASSRRGGSYEQYF. The CDR3 DNA is TGTGCCAGCAGCCGCCGGGGTGGTTCCTACGAGCAGTACTTC.

This chain joins TRBV4-1 and TRBJ1-2; the D is unclear. Germline values: CDR1 MGHRA, CDR2 YSYEKL. The length of the CDR3 is 15 residues. V dropped 0 bases and J dropped 4 bases, with 12 bases sitting between them. The CDR3 bases are TGCGCCAGCAGCCAAGATGGAACAGCCGGCTATGGCTACACCTTC. This gives the protein CASSQDGTAGYGYTF.

CDR3 protein: CASSEGGARYGYTF. The CDR3 DNA reads as TGTGCCAGCAGCGAAGGGGGCGCGAGGTATGGCTACACCTTC. This chain connects TRBV6-2 or TRBV6-3 to TRBJ1-2, with 7 bases matching TRBD1. The CDR3 is made up of 14 amino acids. Germline V gives CDR1 MNHEY, CDR2 SVGEGT. Losses at the gene ends were 6 bases for V and 5 bases for J; bases not matched to a gene: 9.

The V and J genes are TRBV5-4 and TRBJ2-1; 7 nucleotides line up with TRBD1. Trimming cost V 4 bases and J 9 bases; bases outside gene matches: 7. The CDR3 has 13 residues. Germline V gives CDR1 SGHNT, CDR2 YYREEE (reference sequence). CDR3 DNA: TGTGCCAGCAGCGCCGGACAGGCAGGTGAGCAGTTCTTC. It yields the protein CASSAGQAGEQFF.